The 30 T cell receptor beta chains in this list originate from one sample, sequenced in a study of blood T cell repertoires in COVID-19. Method: immunoSEQ multiplex PCR; TCRdb's copy keeps in-frame clones and lacks some. The table records about 310,000 clones, around 87% of them present only once. The sequenced sample consisted of peripheral blood. Receptor source: a man aged 50 to 59 with active or convalescent COVID-19.

The chain combines TRBV6-5 with TRBJ2-7, with TRBD2 as a possible D gene (7 bases). Trimming shortened V by 3 bases and J by 5 bases, and 14 bases separated the two germline ends. The CDR3 totals 14 residues. Germline V gives CDR1 MNHEY, CDR2 SVGAGI. The DNA of the CDR3 is TGTGCCAGCAGTTATTCGGGGGGCATCCACGAGCAGTACTTC. Translation gives CASSYSGGIHEQYF.

The rearrangement joins TRBV4-1 to TRBJ2-1, with 10 bases aligning to TRBD2. Germline V lookup: CDR1 MGHRA, CDR2 YSYEKL. V was clipped by 1 base and J by 7 bases; unmatched bases: 4. There are 15 residues in the CDR3. The CDR3 DNA reads TGCGCCAGCAGCCAAGTTCGTAGCGGGAGGAATGAGCAGTTCTTC. Encoded protein: CASSQVRSGRNEQFF.

The chain has TRBV5-1 and TRBJ2-5, with D perhaps matching TRBD1 (6 bases). The germline V gene has CDR1 SGHRS and CDR2 YFSETQ. The germline V and J ends were trimmed by 2 bases and 4 bases, with 12 bases remaining between them. The CDR3 contains 14 residues. The chain's CDR3 is CASSLLQGRETQYF. CDR3 bases: TGCGCCAGCAGCTTATTACAGGGACGAGAGACCCAGTACTTC.

The V gene is TRBV3-1 (or the pseudogene TRBV3-2), the J gene TRBJ2-1; 10 bases map to TRBD2. Germline V gene sequence: CDR1 LGHDT, CDR2 YNNKEL (reference sequence). V shed 3 bases and J 0 bases; nucleotides not matched to a gene: 8. The CDR3 runs to 18 residues. The CDR3 sequence: CASSHPTSGPSSYNEQFF. CDR3 DNA: TGTGCCAGCAGCCATCCGACTAGCGGGCCGAGCTCCTACAATGAGCAGTTCTTC.

The chain joins TRBV6-4 to TRBJ1-4; TRBD1 matches 7 bases. CDR3 length: 17 amino acids. V gave up 5 bases and J gave up 1 base; unmatched junction bases: 10. In germline, CDR1 is MRHNA, CDR2 SNTAGT. CDR3 bases: TGTGCCAGCAGTCATGAGGGACAGCAGGTAACTAATGAAAAACTGTTTTTT. Translation gives CASSHEGQQVTNEKLFF.

V gene TRBV29-1 combines with J gene TRBJ1-2, with 8 bases that match TRBD1. Germline assignment: CDR1 SQVTM and CDR2 ANQGSEA. The ends lost 6 bases at V and 4 bases at J; junction bases unmatched: 7. There are 13 residues in the CDR3. CDR3 loop: CSVPGQGGYGYTF. The CDR3 DNA follows: TGCAGCGTCCCAGGACAGGGAGGCTATGGCTACACCTTC.

A single count supports this clone. The V gene is TRBV4-1, the J gene TRBJ1-4, with 10 bases identical to TRBD1. Trimming took 0 bases from V and 5 from J; bases not matched to a gene: 6. The CDR3 consists of 17 residues. Germline-derived CDR1 and CDR2 are MGHRA and YSYEKL. Written as DNA, the CDR3 is TGCGCCAGCAGCCAAGAGAATCCGGGACAGGGGAATGAAAAACTGTTTTTT. Translated: CASSQENPGQGNEKLFF.

This rearrangement joins TRBV7-3 to TRBJ1-3; 7 bases align to TRBD1. V lost 0 bases and J lost 4; bases outside the gene matches: 9. This CDR3 has 17 amino acids. The V gene's germline CDR1 is SGHTA and CDR2 FQGTGA. This CDR3 reads CASSLTHGQVCGNTIYF. The CDR3 DNA sequence: TGTGCCAGCAGCTTAACGCACGGACAGGTGTGCGGAAACACCATATATTTT.

This chain joins TRBV15 and TRBJ1-5; 8 bases agree with TRBD1. In germline, CDR1 is LNHNV, CDR2 YYDKDF (reference sequence). This CDR3 is 15 amino acids long. With 1 base clipped from V and 6 bases from J, the junction kept 5 bases outside the gene matches. In nucleotides, the CDR3 is TGTGCCACCAGCAGAGGGGGGACAGGAGGTCAGCCCCAGCATTTT. Residues: CATSRGGTGGQPQHF. Using reference TRBV15 and TRBJ1-5 for the parts outside the CDR3, the full variable domain is DAMVIQNPRYQVTQFGKPVTLSCSQTLNHNVMYWYQQKSSQAPKLLFHYYDKDFNNEADTPDNFQSRRPNTSFCFLDIRSPGLGDTAMYLCATSRGGTGGQPQHFGDGTRLSIL.

The chain recombines TRBV7-2 with TRBJ1-2, with a possible D match to TRBD1 (5 bases). CDR1 and CDR2 from the germline V gene are SGHTA and FQGNSA. The CDR3 extends over 14 amino acids. Trimming pared 3 bases from V and 5 bases from J, leaving 13 bases between. CDR3 sequence (DNA): TGTGCCAGCAGCTTGCAGGGCCAACAATATGGCTACACCTTC. Protein sequence: CASSLQGQQYGYTF.

V gene TRBV27 combines with J gene TRBJ2-3; 7 bases are a match to TRBD1. Germline lookup yields CDR1 MNHEY and CDR2 SMNVEV (reference sequence). The CDR3 is made up of 16 amino acids. V trimming: 3 bases; J trimming: 3 bases; junction bases outside the gene matches: 9. CDR3 protein: CASSLAPGQPTDTQYF. The CDR3 bases are TGTGCCAGCAGTTTGGCCCCGGGACAGCCGACAGATACGCAGTATTTT.

J is TRBJ1-5 and V is TRBV19, with D possibly TRBD1 on 5 matching bases. The CDR3 is 15 amino acids. V dropped 6 bases and J dropped 3 bases, with 15 bases sitting between them. In germline, CDR1 is LNHDA, CDR2 SQIVND (reference sequence). The CDR3 loop reads CASSFRGSNNQPQHF. The CDR3 coding sequence is TGTGCCAGTAGCTTTCGGGGGAGTAACAATCAGCCCCAGCATTTT. The variable domain in full, completed from reference TRBV19 and TRBJ1-5, reads DGGITQSPKYLFRKEGQNVTLSCEQNLNHDAMYWYRQDPGQGLRLIYYSQIVNDFQKGDIAEGYSVSREKKESFPLTVTSAQKNPTAFYLCASSFRGSNNQPQHFGDGTRLSIL.

The chain employs TRBV7-2 and TRBJ2-7; 10 positions agree with TRBD1. Germline CDR1 reads SGHTA; CDR2 reads FQGNSA. The CDR3 loop spans 14 amino acids. J lost 4 bases, V lost 6 bases, and 6 bases had no gene match. The CDR3 is CASSSDRGRYEQYF. The CDR3, as DNA: TGTGCCAGCAGTTCCGACAGGGGGCGATACGAGCAGTACTTC.

This clone was recorded only once. V and J are TRBV18 and TRBJ2-7; 7 nucleotides line up with TRBD1. The CDR3 covers 16 residues. The V gene's germline CDR1 is KGHSH and CDR2 LQKENI. The V gene end was trimmed by 1 base and the J gene end by 3 bases; junction bases not matched to a gene: 9. Written as DNA, the CDR3 is TGTGCCAGCTCACCACGGATAACGGACAGGTTCTACGAGCAGTACTTC. Protein: CASSPRITDRFYEQYF.

The chain uses TRBV18 and TRBJ1-2, with D tentatively TRBD1 (5 bases). Trimming left V 3 bases short and J 4 bases short, with 12 bases between. Per germline, CDR1 KGHSH and CDR2 LQKENI. The CDR3 sequence is 14 residues long. The CDR3 region has the DNA TGTGCCAGCTCACCTGGGGGGACCCGCTATGGCTACACCTTC. Its translation is CASSPGGTRYGYTF. The complete variable domain, with remaining parts taken from reference TRBV18 and TRBJ1-2, reads NAGVMQNPRHLVRRRGQEARLRCSPMKGHSHVYWYRQLPEEGLKFMVYLQKENIIDESGMPKERFSAEFPKEGPSILRIQQVVRGDSAAYFCASSPGGTRYGYTFGSGTRLTVV.

V and J are TRBV25-1 and TRBJ2-1, with 7 bases identical to TRBD2. Germline V gene data show CDR1 as MGHDK and CDR2 as SYGVNS. The CDR3 runs to 16 residues. Germline trimming cut 2 bases from V and 4 bases from J; bases unmatched to any gene: 8. The CDR3 DNA sequence: TGTGCCAGCAGTGAAGCGGGAGATGGGGTTTACAATGAGCAGTTCTTC. Its translation is CASSEAGDGVYNEQFF.

The chain links TRBV15 to TRBJ1-1; tentative D call: TRBD1 (6 bases). Germline V gene lookup returns CDR1 LNHNV and CDR2 YYDKDF (reference sequence). Trimming stripped 3 bases from V and 7 bases from J, with 18 bases between. The CDR3 is 15 residues long. CDR3 bases: TGTGCCACCAGCAGGGACTTCCAACCGGGACATGAAGCTTTCTTT. The encoded protein is CATSRDFQPGHEAFF.

This clone showed up just a few times. J is TRBJ1-4 and V is TRBV6-1; 10 bases are a match to TRBD1. CDR3 length equals 17 residues. The germline V gene has CDR1 MNHNS and CDR2 SASEGT. V gave up 3 bases and J gave up 0 bases; unmatched junction bases: 4. The CDR3 loop is CASSDPDRGTTNEKLFF. In DNA, the CDR3 is TGTGCCAGCAGTGACCCGGACAGGGGGACAACTAATGAAAAACTGTTTTTT.

The rearrangement uses TRBV6-2 or TRBV6-3 and TRBJ2-1; D is undetermined. Germline CDR1 and CDR2: MNHEY and SVGEGT. Trimming shortened V by 5 bases and J by 4 bases, and 9 bases separated the two germline ends. The CDR3 covers 13 residues. The CDR3 coding sequence is TGTGCCAGCAGTACACCAAGTTACAATGAGCAGTTCTTC. It translates to CASSTPSYNEQFF.

The chain uses TRBV7-9 and TRBJ1-2, with TRBD1 matching over 11 bases. The V gene end was trimmed by 4 bases and the J gene end by 6 bases; junction bases not matched to a gene: 4. Germline V gene data show CDR1 as SEHNR and CDR2 as FQNEAQ (reference sequence). CDR3 size: 14 residues. The CDR3 DNA reads TGTGCCAGCAGCTCGCGGACAGGGGGCGATGGCTACACCTTC. Translation gives CASSSRTGGDGYTF.

CDR3 in DNA: TGTGCCAGCAGCCACCGGGAAACCTACGAGCAGTACTTC. It specifies CASSHRETYEQYF. The gene calls are TRBV7-2 and TRBJ2-7, with TRBD2 as a possible D gene (5 bases). CDR3 length equals 13 residues. Deletions cut 5 bases from V and 2 bases from J, with 10 bases between. Looked up from germline, CDR1 is SGHTA and CDR2 is FQGNSA.

The J gene is TRBJ1-2, the V gene TRBV6-2 or TRBV6-3; a weak D match, TRBD1 (6 bases). This CDR3 has 13 amino acids. The germline V and J ends were trimmed by 6 bases and 8 bases, with 16 bases remaining between them. Germline V lookup: CDR1 MNHEY, CDR2 SVGEGT. The CDR3 DNA follows: TGTGCCAGCAGCCACTCACAGGGAGGGGGCTACACCTTC. It specifies CASSHSQGGGYTF.

The chain uses TRBV4-1 and TRBJ1-3; 7 bases fit TRBD1. The CDR3 has 17 residues. J lost 5 bases, V lost 0 bases, and 10 bases had no gene match. Looked up from germline, CDR1 is MGHRA and CDR2 is YSYEKL. CDR3: CASSQEWYRGYRNTIYF. The CDR3 DNA follows: TGCGCCAGCAGCCAAGAGTGGTACAGGGGTTACCGAAACACCATATATTTT.

As DNA, the CDR3 is TGTGCCAGCAGCAAAACAGGGCTTAGGGAAAAACTGTTTTTT. Translated, it gives CASSKTGLREKLFF. V gene TRBV28 combines with J gene TRBJ1-4, with D possibly matching TRBD1 (6 bases). V was shortened by 6 bases and J by 8 bases, with 16 bases between the two germline ends. The CDR3 contains 14 residues. Looked up from germline, CDR1 is MDHEN and CDR2 is SYDVKM.

The rearrangement uses TRBV4-2 and TRBJ2-7, with D possibly matching TRBD1 (6 bases). CDR3 length equals 14 residues. CDR1 and CDR2 from the germline V gene are LGHNA and YNFKEQ. V lost 1 base and J 5 bases, leaving 12 bases between the germline ends. The CDR3 here is CASSQGGGEDEQYF. DNA for the CDR3: TGTGCCAGCAGCCAAGGAGGGGGAGAAGACGAGCAGTACTTC.

The table lists this clone with a few counts. The V and J genes are TRBV7-2 and TRBJ1-2; a possible D gene is TRBD1 (5 bases). V lost 1 base and J lost 6, with 15 bases in between. Germline CDR1 is SGHTA and CDR2 is FQGNSA. The CDR3 runs 15 residues. This chain's CDR3 is CASSLDGGGVNGYTF. For the CDR3, the DNA is TGTGCCAGCAGCTTAGATGGAGGAGGGGTGAATGGCTACACCTTC.

This rearrangement joins TRBV2 to TRBJ1-5; TRBD1 is a possible D gene (6 bases). The CDR3 runs to 14 residues. The ends were cut back, 6 bases at V and 1 base at J, with 10 bases in the middle. Germline loops: CDR1 SNHLY, CDR2 FYNNEI. CDR3 coding DNA: TGTGCCAGCAGGGACACAGGGAGCAATCAGCCCCAGCATTTT. Protein sequence: CASRDTGSNQPQHF.

The chain uses TRBV10-1 and TRBJ1-1, with a weak D call TRBD1 (5 bases). V lost 10 bases to trimming and J lost 1 base, with 19 bases between them. Germline V gene data show CDR1 as WNHNN and CDR2 as SYGVQD (reference sequence). The CDR3 spans 15 residues. CDR3 nucleotides: TGCGCCATCGACGGGGGAGATAGGTGGAACACTGAAGCTTTCTTT. Translation: CAIDGGDRWNTEAFF.

A remark on this clone: Other DNA variants within this sample encode the same CDR3. The genes are TRBV2 and TRBJ1-2; D call uncertain. The CDR3 has 11 residues. CDR1 is SNHLY and CDR2 is FYNNEI in the germline V gene. V lost 4 bases, J lost 5 bases, and 5 bases lay in between. The CDR3 here is CASSAGYGYTF. The CDR3 DNA sequence: TGTGCCAGCAGTGCGGGGTATGGCTACACCTTC.

The V call is TRBV7-2, the J call TRBJ2-5; D is possibly TRBD1 (8 bases). Between the trimmed V and J ends, which lost 4 bases and 7 bases, there was a span of 13 bases. This CDR3 has 13 amino acids. Germline values: CDR1 SGHTA, CDR2 FQGNSA. CDR3 sequence (DNA): TGTGCCAGCAGCTCCTACAGGGGGGGGACCCAGTACTTC. It specifies CASSSYRGGTQYF.